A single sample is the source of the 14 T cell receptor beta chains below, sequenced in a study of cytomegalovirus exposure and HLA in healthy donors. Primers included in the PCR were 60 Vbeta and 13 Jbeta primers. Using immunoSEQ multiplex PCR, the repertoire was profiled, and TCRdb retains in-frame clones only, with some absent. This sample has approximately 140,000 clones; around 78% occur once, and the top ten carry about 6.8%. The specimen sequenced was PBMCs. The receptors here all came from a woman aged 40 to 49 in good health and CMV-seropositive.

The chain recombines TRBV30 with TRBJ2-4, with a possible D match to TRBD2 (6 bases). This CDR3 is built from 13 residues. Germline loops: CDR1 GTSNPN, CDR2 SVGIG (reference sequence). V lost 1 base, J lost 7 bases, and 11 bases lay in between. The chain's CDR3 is CAWSGGTGNIQYF. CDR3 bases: TGTGCCTGGAGTGGGGGGACTGGGAACATTCAGTACTTC.

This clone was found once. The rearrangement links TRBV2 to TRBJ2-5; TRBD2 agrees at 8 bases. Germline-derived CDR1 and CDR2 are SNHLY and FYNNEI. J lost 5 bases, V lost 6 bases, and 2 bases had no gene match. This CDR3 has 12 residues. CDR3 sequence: CASRSGSETQYF. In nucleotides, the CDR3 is TGTGCCAGCAGGAGCGGGAGTGAGACCCAGTACTTC.

DNA for the CDR3: TGTGCCTGGAGTGTGGCAGGGGGCGGTGGAAACACCATATATTTT. This codes for CAWSVAGGGGNTIYF. V is TRBV30 and J is TRBJ1-3; 8 nucleotides line up with TRBD1. Germline V CDR1 and CDR2: GTSNPN, SVGIG (reference sequence). Germline trimming cut 0 bases from V and 3 bases from J; bases unmatched to any gene: 4. This CDR3 has 15 amino acids.

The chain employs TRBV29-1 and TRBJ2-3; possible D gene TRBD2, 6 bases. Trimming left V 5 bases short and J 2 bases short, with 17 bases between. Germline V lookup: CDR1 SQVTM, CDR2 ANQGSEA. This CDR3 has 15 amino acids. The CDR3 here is CSVRTTLEDTDTQYF. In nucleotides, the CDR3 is TGCAGCGTTAGGACTACCCTTGAGGACACAGATACGCAGTATTTT.

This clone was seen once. CDR3 amino acids: CASKILADGETQYF. CDR3 in DNA: TGTGCCAGCAAAATTCTAGCCGACGGGGAGACCCAGTACTTC. This chain joins TRBV27 and TRBJ2-5; perhaps TRBD2 as D (5 bases). This CDR3 comprises 14 residues. Germline V gene sequence: CDR1 MNHEY, CDR2 SMNVEV (reference sequence). Trimming stripped 7 bases from V and 5 bases from J, with 17 bases between.

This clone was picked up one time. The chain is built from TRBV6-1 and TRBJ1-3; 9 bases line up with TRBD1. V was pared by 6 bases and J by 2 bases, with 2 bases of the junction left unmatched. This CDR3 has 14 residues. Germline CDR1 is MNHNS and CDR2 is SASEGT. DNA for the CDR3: TGTGCCAGCAGAACAGGGGGCACTGGAAACACCATATATTTT. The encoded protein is CASRTGGTGNTIYF.

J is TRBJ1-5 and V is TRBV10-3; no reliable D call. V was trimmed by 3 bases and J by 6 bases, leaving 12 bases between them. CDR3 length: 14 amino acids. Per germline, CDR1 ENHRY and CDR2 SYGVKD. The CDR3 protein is CAISDSSTFQPQHF. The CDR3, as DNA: TGTGCCATCAGTGATTCGTCCACTTTTCAGCCCCAGCATTTT.

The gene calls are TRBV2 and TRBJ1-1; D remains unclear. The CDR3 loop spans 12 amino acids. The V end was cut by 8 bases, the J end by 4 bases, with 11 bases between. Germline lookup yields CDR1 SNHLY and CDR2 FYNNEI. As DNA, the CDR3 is TGTGCCAGCCGATCGACGGGCACTGAAGCTTTCTTT. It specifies CASRSTGTEAFF.

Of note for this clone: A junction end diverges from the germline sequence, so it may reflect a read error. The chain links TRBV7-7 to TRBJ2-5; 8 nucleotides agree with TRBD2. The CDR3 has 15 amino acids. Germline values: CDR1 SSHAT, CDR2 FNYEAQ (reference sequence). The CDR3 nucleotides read TGTGCTAGCAGCTTAGACGGGAGGGCCCAAGAGACCCAGTACTTC. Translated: CASSLDGRAQETQYF.

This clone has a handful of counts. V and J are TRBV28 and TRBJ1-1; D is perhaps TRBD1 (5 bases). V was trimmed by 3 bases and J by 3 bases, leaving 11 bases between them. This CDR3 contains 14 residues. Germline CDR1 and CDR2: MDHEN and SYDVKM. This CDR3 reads CASSLATGDTEAFF. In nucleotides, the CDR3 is TGTGCCAGCAGTTTGGCCACAGGAGACACTGAAGCTTTCTTT.

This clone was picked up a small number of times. The CDR3 DNA is TGTGCCAGCAGAGAGTTCTACGGGGAGCTGTTTTTT. Translation: CASREFYGELFF. The chain carries TRBV6-5 and TRBJ2-2; D gene ambiguous. Deletions cut 6 bases from V and 7 bases from J, with 9 bases between. The germline V gene has CDR1 MNHEY and CDR2 SVGAGI. CDR3 length: 12 amino acids.

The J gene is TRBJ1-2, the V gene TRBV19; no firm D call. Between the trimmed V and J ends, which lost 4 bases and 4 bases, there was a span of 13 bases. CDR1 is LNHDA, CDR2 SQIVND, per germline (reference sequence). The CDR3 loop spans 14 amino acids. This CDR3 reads CASSTTIQAYGYTF. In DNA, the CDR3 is TGTGCCAGTAGTACTACCATTCAGGCCTATGGCTACACCTTC.

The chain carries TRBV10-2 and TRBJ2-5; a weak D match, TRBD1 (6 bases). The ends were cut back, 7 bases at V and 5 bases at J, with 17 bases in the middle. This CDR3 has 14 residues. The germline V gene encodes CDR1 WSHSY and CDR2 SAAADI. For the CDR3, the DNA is TGCGCCAGCAATCCAGGGTGGGGGCGGGAGACCCAGTACTTC. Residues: CASNPGWGRETQYF.

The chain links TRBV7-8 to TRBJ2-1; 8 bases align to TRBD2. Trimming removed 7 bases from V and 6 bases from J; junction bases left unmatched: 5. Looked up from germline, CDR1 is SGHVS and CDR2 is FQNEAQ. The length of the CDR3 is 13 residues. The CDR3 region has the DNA TGTGCCAGCATAGGGACTAGTCCCAATGAGCAGTTCTTC. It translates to CASIGTSPNEQFF.